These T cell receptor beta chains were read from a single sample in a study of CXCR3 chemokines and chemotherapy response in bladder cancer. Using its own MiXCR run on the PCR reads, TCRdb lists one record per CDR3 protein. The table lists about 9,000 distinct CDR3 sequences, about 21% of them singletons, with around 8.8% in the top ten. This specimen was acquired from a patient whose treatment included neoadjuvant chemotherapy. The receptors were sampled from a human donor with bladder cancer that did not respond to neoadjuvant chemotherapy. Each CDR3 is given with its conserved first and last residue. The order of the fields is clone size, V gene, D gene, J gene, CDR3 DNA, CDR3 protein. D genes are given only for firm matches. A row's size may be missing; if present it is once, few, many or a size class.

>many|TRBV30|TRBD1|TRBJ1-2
TGTGCCTGGAGCGGACAGGGATGGAACTATGGCTACACCTTC
CAWSGQGWNYGYTF
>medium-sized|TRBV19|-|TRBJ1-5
TGTGCCAGTAACCTACGGTTGGGAGTTAATCAGCCCCAGCATTTT
CASNLRLGVNQPQHF
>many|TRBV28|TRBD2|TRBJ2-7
TGTGCCAGCAGTATTCTTCGGGGGGCCTACGAGCAGTACTTC
CASSILRGAYEQYF
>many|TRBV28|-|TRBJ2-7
TGTGCCAGCAGTTCGGTCCGCTTGGAGCAGTACTTC
CASSSVRLEQYF
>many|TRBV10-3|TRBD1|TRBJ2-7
TGTGCCATCAGTGAGTATGGGACAGGCTCCTACGAGCAGTACTTC
CAISEYGTGSYEQYF
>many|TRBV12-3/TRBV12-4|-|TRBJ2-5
TGTGCCAGCAGTTTAGTTACTAACCAAGAGACCCAGTACTTC
CASSLVTNQETQYF
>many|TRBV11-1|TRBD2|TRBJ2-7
TGTGCCAGCAGCTTCGGACTAGGGAGTTACGAGCAGTACTTC
CASSFGLGSYEQYF
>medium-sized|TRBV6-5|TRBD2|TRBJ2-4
TGTGCCAGCAGTTACTCTTGGAGTAGCGGGGAAAACATTCAGTACTTC
CASSYSWSSGENIQYF
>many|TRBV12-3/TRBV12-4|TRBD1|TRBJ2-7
TGTGCCAGCAGTCCGACAGGGAAAGACTACGAGCAGTACTTC
CASSPTGKDYEQYF
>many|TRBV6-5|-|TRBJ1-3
TGTGCCAGCAGTTACGCCGAGACACCTAACTCTGGAAACACCATATATTTT
CASSYAETPNSGNTIYF
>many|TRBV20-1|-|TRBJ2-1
TGCAGTGCTAGAGAAGGAGGTCAGGTGCGCAATGAGCAGTTCTTC
CSAREGGQVRNEQFF
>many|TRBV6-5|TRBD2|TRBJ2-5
TGTGCCAGCAGAGCTAGCGGAAATTCTCAAGAGACCCAGTACTTC
CASRASGNSQETQYF
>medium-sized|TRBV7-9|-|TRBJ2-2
TGTGCCAGCACGCCAGGGACCGGGGAGCTGTTTTTT
CASTPGTGELFF
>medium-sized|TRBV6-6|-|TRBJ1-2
TGTGCCAGCAGTTACGCCGGACGAGCAGACTATGGCTACACCTTC
CASSYAGRADYGYTF
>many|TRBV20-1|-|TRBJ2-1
TGCAGTGCTAGAGATCCCCTTGGAGTGTTCTTC
CSARDPLGVFF
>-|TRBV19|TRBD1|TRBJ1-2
TGTGCCAGTAGTCCAGGGGGACAAGACGATGGCTACACCTTC
CASSPGGQDDGYTF
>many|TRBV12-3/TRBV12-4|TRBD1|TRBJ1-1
TGTGCCAGCAGTCCCGGGACAGGGGGCTTGGCTTTCTTT
CASSPGTGGLAFF
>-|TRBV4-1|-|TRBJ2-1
TGCGCCAGCAGCCAAGATATGCTATTAGATGAGCAGTTCTTC
CASSQDMLLDEQFF
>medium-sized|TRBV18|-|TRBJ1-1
TGTGCCAGCTCAATATCCCCGGCAGGGAACACTGAAGCTTTCTTT
CASSISPAGNTEAFF
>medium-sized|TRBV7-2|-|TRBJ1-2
TGTGCCAGCAGCTTAGGCAAAGGCTATGGCTACACCTTC
CASSLGKGYGYTF
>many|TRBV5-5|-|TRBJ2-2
TGTGCCAGCAGCTTGCAGGGGAACACCGGGGAGCTGTTTTTT
CASSLQGNTGELFF
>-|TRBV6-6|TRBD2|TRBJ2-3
TGTGCCAGTAGCGGGGGGGCCCGTAGCACAGATACGCAGTATTTT
CASSGGARSTDTQYF
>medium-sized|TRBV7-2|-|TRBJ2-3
TGTGCCAGCAGGACAAGGGTGGGCGCAGATACGCAGTATTTT
CASRTRVGADTQYF
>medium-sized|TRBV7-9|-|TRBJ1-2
TGTGCCAGCAGTCGGGACACCGTCTATGGCTACACCTTC
CASSRDTVYGYTF
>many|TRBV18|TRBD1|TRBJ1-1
TGTGCCAGCTCAGCGACAGGGGACGGAACTGAAGCTTTCTTT
CASSATGDGTEAFF
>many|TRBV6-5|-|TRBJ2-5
TGTGCCAGCAGTTACTCGTCGTCTGCCGGATCGGCAGAGACCCAGTACTTC
CASSYSSSAGSAETQYF
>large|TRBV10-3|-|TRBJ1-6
TGTGCCATCAGTGAAAGGGAGATGGCTTCACCCCTCCACTTT
CAISEREMASPLHF
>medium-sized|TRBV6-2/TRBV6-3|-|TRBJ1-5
TGTGCCAGCAGGCCGGGGGATCAGCCCCAGCATTTT
CASRPGDQPQHF
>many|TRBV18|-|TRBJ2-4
TGTGCCAGCTCACCACCGGCCTCTGGGTTAATGGGCATTCAGTACTTC
CASSPPASGLMGIQYF
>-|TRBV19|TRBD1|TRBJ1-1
TGTGCCACTCGGCCCCAGGGGGCTGGGACTGAAGCTTTCTTT
CATRPQGAGTEAFF
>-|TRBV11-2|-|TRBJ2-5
TGTGCCAGCAGCTTAGATCCTGTAGAGTGGGAGACCCAGTACTTC
CASSLDPVEWETQYF
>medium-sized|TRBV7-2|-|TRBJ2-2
TGTGCCAGCAGCTACTCCCTTTTAGCCACCGGGGAGCTGTTTTTT
CASSYSLLATGELFF
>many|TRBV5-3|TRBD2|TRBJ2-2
TGTGCCAGAAGCAGAGGACTAGCGGGTTACACCGGGGAGCTGTTTTTT
CARSRGLAGYTGELFF
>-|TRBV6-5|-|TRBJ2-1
TGTGCCAGCGGCGGAGGGGGCGGGGACAATGAGCAGTTCTTC
CASGGGGGDNEQFF
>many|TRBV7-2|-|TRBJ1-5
TGTGCCAGCAGCTTAGGGAACCGGGGCGATCAGCCCCAGCATTTT
CASSLGNRGDQPQHF
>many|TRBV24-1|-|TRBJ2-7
TGTGCCACCAGTGATGGGGGCCAATACGAGCAGTACTTC
CATSDGGQYEQYF
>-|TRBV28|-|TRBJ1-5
TGTGCCAGCAGTTCCGGGACCGCTCAGCCCCAGCATTTT
CASSSGTAQPQHF
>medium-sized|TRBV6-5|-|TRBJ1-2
TGTGCCAGCAGTCCCGGGACAAACTATGGCTACACCTTC
CASSPGTNYGYTF
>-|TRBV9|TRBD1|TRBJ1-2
TGTGCCAGCAGCGCAGGACAGGGTCTCTATGGCTACACCTTC
CASSAGQGLYGYTF
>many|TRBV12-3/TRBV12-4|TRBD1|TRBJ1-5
TGTGCCAGCAGTTTATCCCGGGACAGGGGACGTGAACCCCAGCATTTT
CASSLSRDRGREPQHF
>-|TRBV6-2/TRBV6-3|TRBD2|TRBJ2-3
TGTGCCAGCAGTTCGATCGGGACTAGCGGCACAGATACGCAGTATTTT
CASSSIGTSGTDTQYF
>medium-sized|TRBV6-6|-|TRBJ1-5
TGTGCCAGCGGGACGCCAAATCAGCCCCAGCATTTT
CASGTPNQPQHF
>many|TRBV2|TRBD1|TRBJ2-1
TGTGCCAGCGGGGGACAGGGGGTCGGTGAGCAGTTCTTC
CASGGQGVGEQFF
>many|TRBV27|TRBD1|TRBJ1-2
TGTGCCAGCAGCGGACAGGGCCATGGCTACACCTTC
CASSGQGHGYTF
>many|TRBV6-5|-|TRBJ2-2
TGTGCCAGCGGCACCAGGGGAAACACCGGGGAGCTGTTTTTT
CASGTRGNTGELFF
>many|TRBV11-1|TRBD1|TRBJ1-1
TGTGCCAGCAGCCCAGGGGGCTCAATGAAATACTCTGAAGCTTTCTTT
CASSPGGSMKYSEAFF
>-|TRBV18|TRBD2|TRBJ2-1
TGTGCCAGCTCACCATCGGTAGGAGCGGGGGCGGAGCAGTTCTTC
CASSPSVGAGAEQFF
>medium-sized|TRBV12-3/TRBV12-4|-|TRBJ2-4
TGTGCCAGCAGTTACCAGGGGAAAAACATTCAGTACTTC
CASSYQGKNIQYF